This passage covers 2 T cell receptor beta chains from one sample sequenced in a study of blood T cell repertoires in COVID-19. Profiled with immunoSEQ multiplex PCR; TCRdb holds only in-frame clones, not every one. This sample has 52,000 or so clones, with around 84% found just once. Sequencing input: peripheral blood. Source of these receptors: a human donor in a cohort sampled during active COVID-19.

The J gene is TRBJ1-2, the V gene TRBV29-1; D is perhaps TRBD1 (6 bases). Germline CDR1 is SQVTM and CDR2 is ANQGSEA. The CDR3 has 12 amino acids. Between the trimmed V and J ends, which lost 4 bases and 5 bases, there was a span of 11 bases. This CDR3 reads CSVVGAEYGYTF. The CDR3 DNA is TGCAGCGTTGTGGGGGCTGAGTATGGCTACACCTTC.

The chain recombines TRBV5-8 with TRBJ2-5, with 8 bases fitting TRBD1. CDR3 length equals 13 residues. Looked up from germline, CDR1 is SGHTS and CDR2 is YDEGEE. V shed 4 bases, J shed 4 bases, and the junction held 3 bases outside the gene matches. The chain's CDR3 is CASSRGQGETQYF. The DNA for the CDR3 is TGTGCCAGCAGCCGAGGACAGGGAGAGACCCAGTACTTC.